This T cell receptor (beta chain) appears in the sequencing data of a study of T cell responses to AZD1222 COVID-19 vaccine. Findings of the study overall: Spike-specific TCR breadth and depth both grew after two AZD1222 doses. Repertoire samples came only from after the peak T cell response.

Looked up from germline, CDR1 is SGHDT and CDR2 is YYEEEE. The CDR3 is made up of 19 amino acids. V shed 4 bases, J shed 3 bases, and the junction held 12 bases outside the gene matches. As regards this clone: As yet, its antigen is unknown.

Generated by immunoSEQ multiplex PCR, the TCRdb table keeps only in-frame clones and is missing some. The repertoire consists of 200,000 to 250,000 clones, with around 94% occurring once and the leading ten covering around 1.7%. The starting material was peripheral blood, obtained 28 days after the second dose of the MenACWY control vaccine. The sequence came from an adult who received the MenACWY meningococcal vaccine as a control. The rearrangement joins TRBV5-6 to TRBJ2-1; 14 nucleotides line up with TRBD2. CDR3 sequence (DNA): TGTGCCAGCAGCGCCGGACTAGCGGGAGGTCCCTCCGTCTACAATGAGCAGTTCTTC. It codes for CASSAGLAGGPSVYNEQFF.